The following is a T cell receptor beta chain sequence with its context. The antigen is undetermined. These data come from a study of T cell repertoires in cytomegalovirus infection. Overall study context: CMV infection and matching HLA type were both indicated by public TCR beta signatures. The study, taken as a whole, reports: Clonotypes of TCR beta that were HLA-C-restricted and CMV-specific dominated the ex vivo response. Adding up the frequency of public TCR beta families identified people who carried CMV plus the relevant HLA.

This CDR3 is 14 amino acids long. Trimming left V 4 bases short and J 1 base short, with 10 bases between. CDR1 and CDR2 from the germline V gene are SGHDN and FVKESK. One entry per CDR3 protein results from TCRdb running MiXCR on the reads. Of around 300,000 distinct CDR3 sequences in the sample, 9.5% were seen once. This receptor was obtained from a human donor in good health (CMV status not recorded). Some clones in this sample may be carry-over from other donors' samples. The chain has TRBV14 and TRBJ1-1; D is uncertain. Sequencing input: PBMCs. The CDR3 DNA reads as TGTGCCAGCAGCCTCCCTATTCCGAACACTGAAGCTTTCTTT. This codes for CASSLPIPNTEAFF. The complete variable domain, with remaining parts taken from reference TRBV14 and TRBJ1-1, reads EAGVTQFPSHSVIEKGQTVTLRCDPISGHDNLYWYRRVMGKEIKFLLHFVKESKQDESGMPNNRFLAERTGGTYSTLKVQPAELEDSGVYFCASSLPIPNTEAFFGQGTRLTVV.